Below, 9 T cell receptor beta chains from the same sample are listed, as sequenced in a study of T cell responses to AZD1222 COVID-19 vaccine (TCRdb year 2021). The time point label, as the study defines it: baseline before first vaccination. Library creation used the immunoSEQ multiplex PCR assay. Entries here come from immuneACCESS through TCRdb and include only in-frame sequences with V and J called. Some clones fail to appear in such tables; in the studies checked, an unresolved V gene covers under half of the shortfall, and the cause of the remainder is unknown. Counted in this sample were 90,000 to 150,000 clones; 70% to 85% of them appeared once. Clones ranked in the top ten supply over 5.5% of the sample. This specimen consisted of peripheral blood, obtained on day 0 of AZD1222 vaccination. These receptors came from an adult in good health.

This clone was seen only a few times. The chain employs TRBV28 and TRBJ1-1, with 8 bases identical to TRBD1. Per the germline V gene, CDR1 is MDHEN and CDR2 is SYDVKM. The CDR3 contains 14 residues. V lost 5 bases and J lost 5; bases outside the gene matches: 7. The DNA for the CDR3 is TGTGCCAGCAGTCCAGGGGGCATCAGGACTGAAGCTTTCTTT. It translates to CASSPGGIRTEAFF.

This clone was counted a single time. The rearrangement links TRBV24-1 to TRBJ1-2; D is possibly TRBD1 (5 bases). The CDR3 extends over 14 amino acids. The germline gives CDR1 KGHDR, CDR2 SFDVKD. V was clipped by 6 bases and J by 3 bases, with 13 bases between them. Written as DNA, the CDR3 is TGTGCCACCAGTCGCCGGGACTCAGACTATGGCTACACCTTC. It codes for CATSRRDSDYGYTF.

The chain uses TRBV29-1 and TRBJ2-7; perhaps TRBD2 as D (6 bases). CDR3 length equals 13 residues. The V gene's germline CDR1 is SQVTM and CDR2 ANQGSEA. V lost 2 bases and J 7 bases, leaving 15 bases between the germline ends. The DNA of the CDR3 is TGCAGCGTTGAACCCACCGGGAGCGTAGAGCAGTACTTC. Amino acid sequence: CSVEPTGSVEQYF.

This rearrangement joins TRBV29-1 to TRBJ1-5; D may be TRBD1 (6 bases). V was clipped by 4 bases and J by 7 bases, with 17 bases between them. In germline, CDR1 is SQVTM, CDR2 ANQGSEA. The CDR3 is 14 amino acids. The CDR3 loop reads CSVVAGVGAQPQHF. The CDR3 DNA follows: TGCAGCGTTGTCGCAGGGGTTGGAGCCCAGCCCCAGCATTTT.

The chain has TRBV12-3 or TRBV12-4 and TRBJ2-7; weak D call: TRBD1 (6 bases). CDR3 length equals 13 residues. Trimming pared 2 bases from V and 3 bases from J, leaving 8 bases between. CDR3 sequence: CASSLNRVYEQYF. The CDR3, as DNA: TGTGCCAGCAGTTTAAACAGGGTCTACGAGCAGTACTTC.

V gene TRBV3-1 (or the pseudogene TRBV3-2) combines with J gene TRBJ2-7, with D tentatively TRBD1 (6 bases). In germline, CDR1 is LGHDT, CDR2 YNNKEL (reference sequence). V was trimmed by 1 base and J by 2 bases, leaving 12 bases between them. There are 15 residues in the CDR3. The CDR3 region is CASSQGPAGAYEQYF. The DNA for the CDR3 is TGTGCCAGCAGCCAAGGTCCTGCAGGGGCCTACGAGCAGTACTTC.

The chain carries TRBV7-8 and TRBJ2-7; D tentatively reads TRBD1 or TRBD2 (5 bases each). The V gene's germline CDR1 is SGHVS and CDR2 FQNEAQ. The CDR3 runs to 14 residues. V was pared by 5 bases and J by 1 base, with 12 bases between. CDR3 protein: CASSQLGPSYEQYF. DNA for the CDR3: TGTGCCAGCAGCCAACTGGGACCATCCTACGAGCAGTACTTC. The whole variable domain, filled in from reference TRBV7-8 and TRBJ2-7, reads GAGVSQSPRYKVAKRGQDVALRCDPISGHVSLFWYQQALGQGPEFLTYFQNEAQLDKSGLPSDRFFAERPEGSVSTLKIQRTQQEDSAVYLCASSQLGPSYEQYFGPGTRLTVT.

This clone has a single count. The chain couples TRBV6-6 to TRBJ2-7; 7 nucleotides align to TRBD2. Germline CDR1 and CDR2: MNHNY and SVGAGI (reference sequence). The ends lost 5 bases at V and 5 bases at J; junction bases unmatched: 12. This CDR3 spans 15 amino acids. CDR3 region: CASSIVGIAGDEQYF. The CDR3, as DNA: TGTGCCAGCAGTATTGTGGGGATAGCGGGCGACGAGCAGTACTTC.

V gene TRBV5-4 combines with J gene TRBJ2-2; 7 bases match TRBD1. The CDR3 is 17 residues long. Germline V gene lookup returns CDR1 SGHNT and CDR2 YYREEE (reference sequence). After removal of 4 bases from V and 1 base from J, the junction contained 10 bases not matched to a gene. The CDR3 protein is CASSRPGQNMNTGELFF. CDR3 in DNA: TGTGCCAGCAGCAGGCCGGGACAGAATATGAACACCGGGGAGCTGTTTTTT.